A single sample gave rise to the 28 T cell receptor beta chains below, sequenced in a study of blood T cell repertoires in COVID-19. Profiled with immunoSEQ multiplex PCR; TCRdb holds only in-frame clones, not every one. The sample lists some 310,000 clones, roughly 84% occurring once. Sequenced: peripheral blood. These receptors came from a man aged 50-59 years with active or convalescent COVID-19.

This clone has a single count. This chain links TRBV4-2 with TRBJ1-6; D remains ambiguous. CDR1 is LGHNA and CDR2 is YNFKEQ in the germline V gene. The CDR3 has 13 amino acids. V was cut by 0 bases and J by 12 bases, with 9 bases left in between. CDR3 in DNA: TGTGCCAGCAGCCAAGATGCGAATGTACCCCTCCACTTT. Translated, it gives CASSQDANVPLHF.

The chain carries TRBV5-1 and TRBJ2-6; D is perhaps TRBD2 (6 bases). Germline V gene data show CDR1 as SGHRS and CDR2 as YFSETQ. This CDR3 is 16 amino acids long. Trimming took 4 bases from V and 4 from J, leaving 15 bases between them. CDR3 loop: CASSPLGGSGANVLTF. The CDR3 DNA sequence: TGCGCCAGCAGCCCACTGGGGGGATCCGGGGCCAACGTCCTGACTTTC.

This chain joins TRBV29-1 and TRBJ1-4; D is unresolved. This CDR3 comprises 14 residues. The V end lost 4 bases, the J end lost 1 base, and 10 bases lay between the germline ends. Germline lookup yields CDR1 SQVTM and CDR2 ANQGSEA. Here the CDR3 DNA reads TGCAGCGTTGTACCACGGGGAACTAATGAAAAACTGTTTTTT. Its translation: CSVVPRGTNEKLFF.

The chain employs TRBV27 and TRBJ1-5; D gene unclear. V gave up 1 base and J gave up 5 bases, with 9 bases separating them. Germline values: CDR1 MNHEY, CDR2 SMNVEV (reference sequence). This CDR3 contains 14 residues. CDR3 DNA: TGTGCCAGCAGTTTATTAGGGAGTGATCAGCCCCAGCATTTT. Protein product: CASSLLGSDQPQHF.

This sequence joins TRBV4-1 and TRBJ2-1; TRBD2 is a possible D gene (6 bases). The CDR3 is made up of 14 amino acids. Germline V gene lookup returns CDR1 MGHRA and CDR2 YSYEKL. V was cut by 0 bases and J by 9 bases, with 12 bases left in between. DNA for the CDR3: TGCGCCAGCAGCCAAGATCCGGGGGTGGGTGAGCAGTTCTTC. Amino acids: CASSQDPGVGEQFF.

The chain couples TRBV7-3 to TRBJ2-4; 11 bases line up with TRBD1. V was clipped by 5 bases and J by 5 bases; unmatched bases: 2. The CDR3 has 14 residues. Germline CDR1 SGHTA, CDR2 FQGTGA. CDR3 in amino acids: CASSKGQGENIQYF. CDR3 coding DNA: TGTGCCAGCAGCAAGGGACAGGGGGAAAACATTCAGTACTTC.

The chain's CDR3 is CASSQSGQGDGYTF. The CDR3, as DNA: TGTGCCAGCAGCCAATCAGGACAGGGCGATGGCTACACCTTC. The chain couples TRBV16 to TRBJ1-2; TRBD1 agrees at 8 bases. The CDR3 extends over 14 amino acids. The V and J ends lost 0 bases and 6 bases, in that order; junction bases with no gene match: 3. Germline lookup yields CDR1 KGHSY and CDR2 FQNENV.

The rearrangement joins TRBV7-2 to TRBJ2-3, with D perhaps matching TRBD1 (5 bases). Trimming took 2 bases from V and 0 from J, leaving 18 bases between them. The germline V gene encodes CDR1 SGHTA and CDR2 FQGNSA. This CDR3 contains 18 residues. CDR3 in DNA: TGTGCCAGCAGCTTAAGCCCCGACAGCTTTTCTAGCACAGATACGCAGTATTTT. This codes for CASSLSPDSFSSTDTQYF. Full variable domain (rest looked up from reference TRBV7-2 and TRBJ2-3): GAGVSQSPSNKVTEKGKDVELRCDPISGHTALYWYRQSLGQGLEFLIYFQGNSAPDKSGLPSDRFSAERTGGSVSTLTIQRTQQEDSAVYLCASSLSPDSFSSTDTQYFGPGTRLTVL.

The genes are TRBV5-1 and TRBJ1-4; D is unresolved. Germline V CDR1 and CDR2: SGHRS, YFSETQ. The V gene lost 0 bases and the J gene lost 8 bases, with 14 bases spanning the gap. The CDR3 runs 15 residues. The CDR3 sequence is CASSLASQKEEKLFF. In nucleotides, the CDR3 is TGCGCCAGCAGCTTGGCCTCACAAAAGGAGGAAAAACTGTTTTTT.

The V gene is TRBV5-1, the J gene TRBJ2-3; D possibly corresponds to TRBD2 (5 bases). CDR1 and CDR2 (germline): SGHRS, YFSETQ. Trimming removed 4 bases from V and 0 bases from J, with 12 bases in between. The CDR3 contains 15 residues. CDR3 sequence: CASSAGTSSTDTQYF. CDR3 bases: TGCGCCAGCAGCGCGGGCACTTCTAGCACAGATACGCAGTATTTT.

V is TRBV5-4 and J is TRBJ2-7, with 13 bases aligning to TRBD2. This CDR3 region has 13 residues. In germline, CDR1 is SGHNT, CDR2 YYREEE (reference sequence). After removal of 3 bases from V and 12 bases from J, the junction contained 6 bases not matched to a gene. The CDR3 loop is CASSSGTSGARYF. The CDR3 bases are TGTGCCAGCAGCTCCGGGACTAGCGGGGCCCGGTACTTC.

V gene TRBV6-5 combines with J gene TRBJ1-1, with 7 bases identical to TRBD1. The CDR3 contains 14 residues. CDR1 MNHEY and CDR2 SVGAGI come from the germline V gene. V was pared by 6 bases and J by 5 bases, with 9 bases of the junction left unmatched. CDR3 DNA: TGTGCCAGCAGCCTGAGGGGCAGGGGGACTGAAGCTTTCTTT. Amino acid sequence: CASSLRGRGTEAFF.

The rearrangement joins TRBV10-3 to TRBJ2-1, with D unclear. CDR1 is ENHRY, CDR2 SYGVKD, per germline. Deletions cut 6 bases from V and 9 bases from J, with 12 bases between. The CDR3 has 12 amino acids. CDR3 nucleotide sequence: TGTGCCATCAGGGGCCTTGTGGTTGAGCAGTTCTTC. As protein: CAIRGLVVEQFF.

The chain couples TRBV2 to TRBJ2-1; 7 nucleotides line up with TRBD1. There are 16 residues in the CDR3. The trim removed 3 bases at V and 1 base at J, leaving 6 bases unmatched. Germline assignment: CDR1 SNHLY and CDR2 FYNNEI. As DNA, the CDR3 is TGTGCCAGCAGTGACCCCGGGACAGTGTCCTACAATGAGCAGTTCTTC. Residues: CASSDPGTVSYNEQFF.

The J gene is TRBJ1-2, the V gene TRBV6-5; TRBD1 matches 7 bases. Germline-derived CDR1 and CDR2 are MNHEY and SVGAGI. V lost 7 bases, J lost 2 bases, and 4 bases stayed unmatched. The CDR3 runs 13 residues. CDR3 sequence: CASMIQGNYGYTF. CDR3 DNA: TGTGCCAGCATGATACAGGGGAACTATGGCTACACCTTC.

The chain couples TRBV19 to TRBJ2-3, with 10 bases aligning to TRBD2. The germline V gene has CDR1 LNHDA and CDR2 SQIVND (reference sequence). This CDR3 is built from 17 residues. The V and J ends lost 4 bases and 0 bases, in that order; junction bases with no gene match: 7. The CDR3 DNA reads TGTGCCAGTAGTAGACTGACTAGCGGGTCTAGCACAGATACGCAGTATTTT. Amino acids: CASSRLTSGSSTDTQYF.

The V and J genes are TRBV28 and TRBJ2-7, with 13 bases matching TRBD2. The germline gives CDR1 MDHEN, CDR2 SYDVKM. The CDR3 runs 15 residues. Unmatched junction bases numbered 5, after V lost 5 bases and J lost 4 bases. The CDR3 sequence: CASSLRTSGSYEQYF. CDR3 bases: TGTGCCAGCAGTCTCCGGACTAGCGGGAGTTACGAGCAGTACTTC. The full variable domain, completed using reference TRBV28 and TRBJ2-7, is DVKVTQSSRYLVKRTGEKVFLECVQDMDHENMFWYRQDPGLGLRLIYFSYDVKMKEKGDIPEGYSVSREKKERFSLILESASTNQTSMYLCASSLRTSGSYEQYFGPGTRLTVT.

The rearrangement uses TRBV18 and TRBJ2-5; the D gene is possibly TRBD2 (6 bases). Trimming removed 1 base at V and 5 bases at J, with 14 bases between. Germline V gives CDR1 KGHSH, CDR2 LQKENI. This CDR3 comprises 15 residues. Written as DNA, the CDR3 is TGTGCCAGCTCACCACGAGCCCCCGGGGGTGAGACCCAGTACTTC. This encodes CASSPRAPGGETQYF.

This sequence joins TRBV24-1 and TRBJ2-2; the D gene is possibly TRBD1 (6 bases). The V and J ends lost 3 bases and 4 bases respectively, with 11 bases between them. The CDR3 length is 15 residues. Germline V gene sequence: CDR1 KGHDR, CDR2 SFDVKD. The CDR3 nucleotides read TGTGCCACCAGTGATCCAAAGACAGGCACCGGGGAGCTGTTTTTT. This sequence encodes CATSDPKTGTGELFF.

V and J are TRBV4-1 and TRBJ2-7; D is uncertain. CDR3 length: 14 residues. CDR1 and CDR2 (germline): MGHRA, YSYEKL. V was cut by 0 bases and J by 0 bases, with 6 bases left in between. CDR3 loop: CASSQDWSSYEQYF. In DNA, the CDR3 is TGCGCCAGCAGCCAAGATTGGAGCTCCTACGAGCAGTACTTC.

The gene calls are TRBV5-1 and TRBJ1-1; a weak D match, TRBD1 (5 bases). V was trimmed by 2 bases and J by 7 bases, leaving 12 bases between them. CDR3 length equals 13 residues. Germline loops: CDR1 SGHRS, CDR2 YFSETQ. Here the CDR3 reads CASSFGHNREAFF. As DNA, the CDR3 is TGCGCCAGCAGCTTTGGACATAACCGTGAAGCTTTCTTT. Combining the CDR3 with reference TRBV5-1 and TRBJ1-1 gives the whole variable domain KAGVTQTPRYLIKTRGQQVTLSCSPISGHRSVSWYQQTPGQGLQFLFEYFSETQRNKGNFPGRFSGRQFSNSRSEMNVSTLELGDSALYLCASSFGHNREAFFGQGTRLTVV.

This clone was found many times. J is TRBJ2-1 and V is TRBV4-1; 7 bases are shared with TRBD1. Germline assignment: CDR1 MGHRA and CDR2 YSYEKL. Germline trimming cut 0 bases from V and 8 bases from J; bases unmatched to any gene: 10. The CDR3 length is 16 residues. CDR3 in DNA: TGCGCCAGCAGCCAAGACAAACTCAGGGGGACGGATGAGCAGTTCTTC. It encodes CASSQDKLRGTDEQFF.

The chain recombines TRBV28 with TRBJ1-6; 8 bases match TRBD1. The CDR3 is 16 residues long. Looked up from germline, CDR1 is MDHEN and CDR2 is SYDVKM. V trimming: 4 bases; J trimming: 4 bases; junction bases outside the gene matches: 6. The CDR3 sequence is CASSSYDRGYNSPLHF. CDR3 DNA: TGTGCCAGCAGTTCATACGACAGGGGATATAATTCACCCCTCCACTTT.

The rearrangement uses TRBV7-2 and TRBJ1-2, with a possible D match to TRBD1 (6 bases). Trimming shortened V by 0 bases and J by 3 bases, and 11 bases separated the two germline ends. From germline, CDR1 is SGHTA and CDR2 FQGNSA. The CDR3 sequence is 15 residues long. CDR3 amino acids: CASSLASDRHYGYTF. The CDR3, as DNA: TGTGCCAGCAGCTTAGCGTCCGACAGGCACTATGGCTACACCTTC.

This clone has more than one count but fewer than ten. The chain is built from TRBV30 and TRBJ2-1; 7 bases align to TRBD1. J lost 9 bases, V lost 4 bases, and 9 bases had no gene match. The CDR3 runs 13 residues. Germline values: CDR1 GTSNPN, CDR2 SVGIG (reference sequence). Here the CDR3 DNA reads TGTGCCTGGAATGGACAGGTTAGGGGTGAGCAGTTCTTC. Its protein product is CAWNGQVRGEQFF.

The chain is built from TRBV5-1 and TRBJ1-1; 9 bases map to TRBD1. The trim removed 4 bases at V and 5 bases at J, leaving 12 bases unmatched. CDR3 length: 16 amino acids. Germline V gene sequence: CDR1 SGHRS, CDR2 YFSETQ. The CDR3 region has the DNA TGCGCCAGCAGCCAAATTGAGACAGGGGGTGCGACTGAAGCTTTCTTT. Translation gives CASSQIETGGATEAFF.

The chain uses TRBV7-2 and TRBJ2-3; TRBD2 matches at 7 bases. Germline V gene lookup returns CDR1 SGHTA and CDR2 FQGNSA. The CDR3 is made up of 15 amino acids. V shed 3 bases and J 5 bases; nucleotides not matched to a gene: 8. CDR3 in DNA: TGTGCCAGCAGCTTCTGGCGGGGGTCTGAAGATACGCAGTATTTT. Translation gives CASSFWRGSEDTQYF.

The genes are TRBV19 and TRBJ2-7; D may be TRBD2 (5 bases). This CDR3 has 15 amino acids. From germline, CDR1 is LNHDA and CDR2 SQIVND (reference sequence). V shed 0 bases and J shed 4 bases, with 13 bases lying between them. CDR3 sequence (DNA): TGTGCCAGTAGTATAGACGAGGGCCAGTGGTACGAGCAGTACTTC. Amino acid sequence: CASSIDEGQWYEQYF.